The T cell receptor (beta chain) described here comes from a study of T cell responses to AZD1222 COVID-19 vaccine. Germline CDR1 reads SEHNR; CDR2 reads FQNEAQ (reference sequence). The CDR3 loop spans 12 amino acids. V shed 2 bases and J shed 4 bases, with 6 bases lying between them. Data came from immunoSEQ multiplex PCR; TCRdb stores just in-frame clones and leaves some out. The sample has 43,000 or so clones, about nine tenths seen once. The rearrangement joins TRBV7-9 to TRBJ2-7; D is uncertain. The sequence was obtained from an adult who received the AZD1222 COVID-19 vaccine. The sequences come from peripheral blood, collected 28 days after the second AZD1222 dose. CDR3 sequence (DNA): TGTGCCAGCAGCTTATCTCAGTACGAGCAGTACTTC. Translation gives CASSLSQYEQYF.